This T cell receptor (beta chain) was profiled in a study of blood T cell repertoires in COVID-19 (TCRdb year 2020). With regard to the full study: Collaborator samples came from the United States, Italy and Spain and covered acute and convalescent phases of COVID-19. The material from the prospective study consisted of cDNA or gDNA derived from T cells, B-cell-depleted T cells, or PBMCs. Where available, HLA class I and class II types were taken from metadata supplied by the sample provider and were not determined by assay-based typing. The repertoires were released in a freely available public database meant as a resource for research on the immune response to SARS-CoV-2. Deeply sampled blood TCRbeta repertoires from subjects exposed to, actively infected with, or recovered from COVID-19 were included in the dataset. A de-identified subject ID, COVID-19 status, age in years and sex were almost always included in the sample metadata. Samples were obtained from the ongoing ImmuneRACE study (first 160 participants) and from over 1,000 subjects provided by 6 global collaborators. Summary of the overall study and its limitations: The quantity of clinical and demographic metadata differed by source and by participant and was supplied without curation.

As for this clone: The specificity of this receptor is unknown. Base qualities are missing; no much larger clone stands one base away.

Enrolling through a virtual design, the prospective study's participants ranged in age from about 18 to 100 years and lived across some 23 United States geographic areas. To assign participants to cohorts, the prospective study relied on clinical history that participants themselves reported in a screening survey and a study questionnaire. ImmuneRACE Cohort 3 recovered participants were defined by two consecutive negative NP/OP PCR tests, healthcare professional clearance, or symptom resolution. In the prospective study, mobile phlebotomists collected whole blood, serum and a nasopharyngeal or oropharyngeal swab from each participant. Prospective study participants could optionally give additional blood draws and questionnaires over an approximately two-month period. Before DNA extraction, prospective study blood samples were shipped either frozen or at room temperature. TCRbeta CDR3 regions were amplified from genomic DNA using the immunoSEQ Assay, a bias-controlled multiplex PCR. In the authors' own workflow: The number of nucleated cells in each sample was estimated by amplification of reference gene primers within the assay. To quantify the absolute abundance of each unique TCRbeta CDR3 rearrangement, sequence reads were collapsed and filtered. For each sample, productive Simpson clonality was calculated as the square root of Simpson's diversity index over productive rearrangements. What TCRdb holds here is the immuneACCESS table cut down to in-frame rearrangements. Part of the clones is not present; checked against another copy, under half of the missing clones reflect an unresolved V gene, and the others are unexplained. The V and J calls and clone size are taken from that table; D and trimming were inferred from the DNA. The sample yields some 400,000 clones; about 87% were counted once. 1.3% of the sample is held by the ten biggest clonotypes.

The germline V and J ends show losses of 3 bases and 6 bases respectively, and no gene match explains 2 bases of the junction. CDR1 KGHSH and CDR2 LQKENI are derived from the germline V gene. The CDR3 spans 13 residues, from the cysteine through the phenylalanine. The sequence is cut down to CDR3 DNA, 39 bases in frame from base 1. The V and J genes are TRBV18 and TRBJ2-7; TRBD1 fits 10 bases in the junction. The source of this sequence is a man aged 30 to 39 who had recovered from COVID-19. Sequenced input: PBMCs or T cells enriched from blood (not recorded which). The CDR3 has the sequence CASSPRTGGEQYF. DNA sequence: TGTGCCAGCTCACCCAGGACAGGGGGCGAGCAGTACTTC.